The source of this TCR beta chain is a study of T cell responses to AZD1222 COVID-19 vaccine. Second doses at about 4 or about 12 weeks were pooled. Clones were sequenced by immunoSEQ multiplex PCR, and TCRdb holds only the in-frame ones, with some missing. The sample lists 65,000 to 85,000 clones, 80% seen once, with around 15% in the top ten. The length of the CDR3 is 15 residues. Germline assignment: CDR1 SGDLS and CDR2 YYNGEE. Trimming took 0 bases from V and 2 from J; bases not matched to a gene: 1. General study points: The number of AZD1222 recipients seropositive at baseline was only five or six. Every sample of the repertoires postdated the peak T cell response.

A remark on this clone: The antigen remains unidentified.

The clonotype comes from an adult who received the AZD1222 COVID-19 vaccine. The chain links TRBV9 to TRBJ2-7; 11 bases fit TRBD2. The specimen comprised peripheral blood, sampled 28 days after the second AZD1222 dose. CDR3 residues: CASSVGSGGAYEQYF. CDR3 DNA sequence: TGTGCCAGCAGCGTAGGTAGCGGGGGGGCCTACGAGCAGTACTTC.